The 23 T cell receptor beta chains below were found in one sample sequenced in a study of blood T cells in healthy people across ages. Primed by a sample-barcoded 5' primer and a J-beta primer mix, a second PCR proceeded for 7 to 11 cycles. In TCRdb, the 5' RACE reads were re-called with MiXCR into one record per CDR3 protein. Seen here are under 2 million distinct CDR3 sequences, roughly 30% observed once, and the top ten hold around 11%. The specimen was blood. These receptors all stem from a woman aged 25 to 39 in good health.

In nucleotides, the CDR3 is TGTGCCAGCGGACTAGAGGAGGAGACCCAGTTCTTC. Protein: CASGLEEETQFF. The rearrangement uses TRBV2 and TRBJ2-1, with TRBD2 matching over 7 bases. The length of the CDR3 is 12 residues. The germline gives CDR1 SNHLY, CDR2 FYNNEI. V gave up 8 bases and J gave up 13 bases; unmatched junction bases: 11.

This rearrangement joins TRBV28 to TRBJ2-5; possible D gene TRBD1, 5 bases. V lost 4 bases and J 5 bases, leaving 29 bases between the germline ends. CDR3 length: 19 residues. Germline CDR1 reads MDHEN; CDR2 reads SYDVKM. The CDR3 sequence: CASSSYPQGLDTLLETQYF. The CDR3 DNA follows: TGTGCCAGCAGTTCCTACCCTCAGGGTTTAGACACTCTGCTGGAGACCCAGTACTTC.

The rearrangement joins TRBV19 to TRBJ1-1; D remains ambiguous. This CDR3 contains 13 residues. V lost 3 bases and J 4 bases, leaving 9 bases between the germline ends. Germline assignment: CDR1 LNHDA and CDR2 SQIVND (reference sequence). Written as DNA, the CDR3 is TGTGCCAGTAGTATGGAGGGCCCCACTGAAGCTTTCTTT. Residues: CASSMEGPTEAFF.

This clonotype has only a few counts. The rearrangement links TRBV6-5 to TRBJ2-5, with D hard to call. Trimming shortened V by 2 bases and J by 7 bases, and 11 bases separated the two germline ends. The CDR3 sequence is 13 residues long. Germline assignment: CDR1 MNHEY and CDR2 SVGAGI. The CDR3 bases are TGTGCCAGCAGTTACGCCTTCGGAGCGACCCAGTACTTC. Its protein is CASSYAFGATQYF.

The chain is built from TRBV20-1 and TRBJ2-1; 14 bases match TRBD2. The J segment lost 9 bases and the V segment lost 1 base, leaving 5 bases of the junction unmatched. The CDR3 is 15 residues long. Germline V gives CDR1 DFQATT, CDR2 SNEGSKA (reference sequence). The CDR3 region is CSARGLAGGWIEQFF. The CDR3 DNA follows: TGCAGTGCTAGAGGACTAGCGGGAGGGTGGATTGAGCAGTTCTTC.

The chain recombines TRBV20-1 with TRBJ2-7, with unresolved D. V was cut by 8 bases and J by 0 bases, with 8 bases left in between. The CDR3 loop spans 11 amino acids. The germline CDR1 and CDR2 sequences are DFQATT and SNEGSKA (reference sequence). CDR3 DNA: TGCAGTACAGTCCGCTCCTACGAGCAGTACTTC. This codes for CSTVRSYEQYF.

V usage is TRBV29-1 and J usage is TRBJ1-2; D unresolved. The germline V and J ends were trimmed by 6 bases and 5 bases, with 19 bases remaining between them. Germline V gene lookup returns CDR1 SQVTM and CDR2 ANQGSEA. This CDR3 region has 14 residues. This chain's CDR3 is CSVGSGYLGYGYTF. For the CDR3, the DNA is TGCAGCGTAGGTTCGGGATACCTGGGGTATGGCTACACCTTC.

The gene calls are TRBV11-2 and TRBJ2-7; D is uncertain. This CDR3 contains 14 residues. V was trimmed by 4 bases and J by 3 bases, leaving 13 bases between them. CDR1 is SGHAT and CDR2 is FQNNGV in the germline V gene. This CDR3 reads CASSYDRLGYEQYF. Here the CDR3 DNA reads TGTGCCAGCAGCTATGACCGCCTGGGCTACGAGCAGTACTTC. Based on the CDR3 plus reference TRBV11-2 and TRBJ2-7, the full variable domain is EAGVAQSPRYKIIEKRQSVAFWCNPISGHATLYWYQQILGQGPKLLIQFQNNGVVDDSQLPKDRFSAERLKGVDSTLKIQPAKLEDSAVYLCASSYDRLGYEQYFGPGTRLTVT.

In this sample, this clonotype turned up many times. The chain uses TRBV13 and TRBJ2-7; tentative D call: TRBD2 (6 bases). Trimming removed 1 base from V and 9 bases from J, with 22 bases in between. Germline CDR1 reads PRHDT; CDR2 reads FYEKMQ (reference sequence). This CDR3 is 16 amino acids long. CDR3 in amino acids: CASSLARGPPSGVQYF. The CDR3, as DNA: TGTGCCAGCAGCTTAGCGCGGGGCCCTCCCTCGGGGGTGCAGTACTTC.

The chain links TRBV5-5 to TRBJ2-1; 8 nucleotides line up with TRBD2. The germline gives CDR1 SGHKS, CDR2 YYEKEE (reference sequence). CDR3 length: 17 residues. Germline trimming cut 4 bases from V and 0 bases from J; bases unmatched to any gene: 9. As DNA, the CDR3 is TGTGCCAGCAGCCCAACGACTAGCGCGAGCTCCTACAATGAGCAGTTCTTC. Encoded protein: CASSPTTSASSYNEQFF.

This clonotype came up many times. The chain uses TRBV12-3 or TRBV12-4 and TRBJ2-7; the D is unclear. The germline V and J ends were trimmed by 5 bases and 2 bases, with 10 bases remaining between them. This CDR3 comprises 13 residues. In DNA form, the CDR3 reads TGTGCCAGCAGTCCCATAATTACCTACGAGCAGTACTTC. This translates into CASSPIITYEQYF.

CDR3 protein: CSAGGATQETQYF. Written as DNA, the CDR3 is TGCAGTGCTGGAGGGGCTACTCAAGAGACCCAGTACTTC. The V call is TRBV20-1, the J call TRBJ2-5; D may be TRBD2 (6 bases). The CDR3 is made up of 13 amino acids. Trimming pared 5 bases from V and 2 bases from J, leaving 12 bases between. Germline V gene data show CDR1 as DFQATT and CDR2 as SNEGSKA (reference sequence).

V is TRBV5-1 and J is TRBJ2-1; D is unresolved. The CDR3 loop spans 16 amino acids. Trimming removed 4 bases at V and 6 bases at J, with 20 bases between. CDR1 is SGHRS, CDR2 YFSETQ, per germline. CDR3 DNA sequence: TGCGCCAGCAGCCTCCCCCCCTTAGACGGCCCCAATGAGCAGTTCTTC. This codes for CASSLPPLDGPNEQFF. The full variable domain, its missing parts supplied by reference TRBV5-1 and TRBJ2-1, is KAGVTQTPRYLIKTRGQQVTLSCSPISGHRSVSWYQQTPGQGLQFLFEYFSETQRNKGNFPGRFSGRQFSNSRSEMNVSTLELGDSALYLCASSLPPLDGPNEQFFGPGTRLTVL.

This clonotype was seen more than once but under ten times. CDR3 sequence (DNA): TGTGCCATCAGTGCCCCGGGAGGGCCGGACGAGCAGTACTTC. Translation: CAISAPGGPDEQYF. This rearrangement joins TRBV10-3 to TRBJ2-7, with 8 bases identical to TRBD2. This CDR3 region has 14 residues. The V segment lost 4 bases and the J segment 5 bases; nucleotides outside the gene matches: 7. CDR1 is ENHRY and CDR2 is SYGVKD in the germline V gene.

This clonotype was recorded a few times. CDR3 sequence reads: CASSEMGIAYEQYF. The CDR3 DNA follows: TGTGCCAGCAGTGAAATGGGCATAGCCTACGAGCAGTACTTC. V gene TRBV6-1 combines with J gene TRBJ2-7; no firm D call. The germline V and J ends were trimmed by 2 bases and 2 bases, with 10 bases remaining between them. This CDR3 spans 14 amino acids. Per germline, CDR1 MNHNS and CDR2 SASEGT.

V usage is TRBV20-1 and J usage is TRBJ2-1; D is possibly TRBD2 (6 bases). Trimming cost V 3 bases and J 3 bases, with 15 bases left between them. Germline CDR1 is DFQATT and CDR2 is SNEGSKA (reference sequence). The CDR3 runs to 15 residues. The CDR3 here is CSASLEGVVYNEQFF. CDR3 DNA sequence: TGCAGTGCTAGCTTGGAGGGAGTGGTCTACAATGAGCAGTTCTTC.

Concerning this clonotype itself: The CDR3 end shows no conserved phenylalanine or tryptophan, and so a read error is likely. For the CDR3, the DNA is TGTGCCAGCAGTTTAAAACAGGGGCCCTACGAGCAGTACCTC. Translating gives CASSLKQGPYEQYL. The rearrangement links TRBV12-3 or TRBV12-4 to TRBJ2-7; 7 positions match TRBD1. The CDR3 sequence is 14 residues long. The J segment lost 2 bases and the V segment lost 2 bases, leaving 3 bases of the junction unmatched.

The rearrangement links TRBV4-1 to TRBJ2-3; 8 bases line up with TRBD2. V shed 1 base and J 5 bases; nucleotides not matched to a gene: 8. The CDR3 has 16 amino acids. The germline CDR1 and CDR2 sequences are MGHRA and YSYEKL. CDR3 DNA sequence: TGCGCCAGCAGCCAAGGTCTTGCGGGGGGTGAAGATACGCAGTATTTT. This gives the protein CASSQGLAGGEDTQYF.

V is TRBV2 and J is TRBJ2-7; D uncertain. The V gene lost 6 bases and the J gene lost 5 bases, with 14 bases spanning the gap. The CDR3 is made up of 13 amino acids. Germline V gene lookup returns CDR1 SNHLY and CDR2 FYNNEI. This CDR3 is CASRTTQIDEQYF. CDR3 DNA sequence: TGTGCCAGCAGAACCACCCAGATCGACGAGCAGTACTTC.

The sample holds one count of this clonotype. The chain joins TRBV18 to TRBJ2-7; the match to TRBD2 covers 7 bases. Germline CDR1 reads KGHSH; CDR2 reads LQKENI. V shed 2 bases and J 3 bases; nucleotides not matched to a gene: 4. The CDR3 loop spans 14 amino acids. CDR3 nucleotides: TGTGCCAGCTCACCAGGCCGGGAGGTCTACGAGCAGTACTTC. Amino acids: CASSPGREVYEQYF.

This clonotype has a count of ten or more. The gene calls are TRBV7-6 and TRBJ2-5; D possibly corresponds to TRBD2 (6 bases). The CDR3 is 15 residues long. Between the trimmed V and J ends, which lost 5 bases and 2 bases, there was a span of 15 bases. Looked up from germline, CDR1 is SGHVS and CDR2 is FNYEAQ. The CDR3 loop is CASSPEAGYQETQYF. DNA for the CDR3: TGTGCCAGCAGCCCTGAGGCGGGGTATCAAGAGACCCAGTACTTC.

This clonotype has at least ten counts. The CDR3 DNA sequence: TGCAGCAAGAGCGGGGGGGACAATGAGCAGTTCTTC. As protein: CSKSGGDNEQFF. The gene calls are TRBV20-1 and TRBJ2-1; TRBD2 aligns across 10 bases. The V gene's germline CDR1 is DFQATT and CDR2 SNEGSKA (reference sequence). This CDR3 comprises 12 residues.

Remarks on this clonotype: A read error may produce the germline difference seen at one junction end. V gene TRBV20-1 combines with J gene TRBJ2-1; tentatively, D is TRBD2 (6 bases). CDR1 and CDR2 from the germline V gene are DFQATT and SNEGSKA (reference sequence). The CDR3 runs to 15 residues. In DNA form, the CDR3 reads TGCAGTGTTAGACAAAAAGGGAGGCAGGGATTGGAGCAGTTCTTC. This translates into CSVRQKGRQGLEQFF.